This TCR beta chain was sequenced in a study of cytomegalovirus exposure and HLA in healthy donors (TCRdb year 2017). At the level of the whole study: According to an earlier analysis of several hundred of the donors, about 180 million T cells yielded 95 million to 140 million unique TCR beta sequences and about 300 Gb of sequence data. Roughly 290 gigabases of sequencing data and around 85 million unique TCR sequences made up an early release that covered about 640 HLA-typed donors. Of the approximately 400 genotyped donors, 65% to 90% fell in the genetic ancestry cluster associated with self-reported Caucasian donors. The study aimed to test whether cataloging public T cell receptors could reveal signatures of past pathogen exposure. Using immunosequencing, the study profiled T cell repertoires from 550 to 750 subjects and related those repertoires to cytomegalovirus serostatus. Besides the first cohort of hundreds of subjects, a separate validation cohort made up of 90 to 150 different subjects was used. To predict cytomegalovirus infection status, the study brought together high-throughput TCR immunosequencing, statistical association of individual TCRs with disease status, and machine learning. In a later analysis, previously published TCR beta repertoires from several hundred donors were re-analyzed and high-resolution HLA genotyping was added so that TCR occurrence patterns could be studied. In the later analysis, no new phenotypic data were used to find candidate immune exposures; instead, reliance was placed on TCR beta sequences and their occurrence across donors. An earlier analysis of roughly 600 of the donors used high-throughput TCR beta sequencing to judge whether each TCR beta V gene segment behaved as functional or pseudogenic. Donor age, sex, ethnicity and CMV serostatus were collected together with the repertoire data. Genome-wide SNP genotypes for about three fifths of the roughly 700 donors were used in a later genetic analysis, which treated that subset as a discovery cohort. Every repertoire in the discovery cohort had been generated on one and the same sequencing platform. HLA typing included class I and class II loci at four-digit resolution. The number of donors typed differed by locus, with about 629-640 for A, B, C, DRB1 and DQB1, around 500 for DQA1, 600 to 610 for DPA1, and around 460 for DPB1. Four or five DR-DQ haplotypes were treated as single units for association and clustering because of strong linkage in the cohort. Among some 410 genotyped donors of the cohort, an average of roughly 230,000 unique TCR beta nucleotide sequences was sequenced per donor, of which about 19% were non-productive.

Points on this clone: Its antigen target is currently unknown. Per-nucleotide qualities are absent, and no much larger clonotype sits a single base away.

Broader findings and caveats from the paper: In vitro tests confirmed that a few of the cytomegalovirus-associated TCR beta chains recognize cytomegalovirus antigens. V-gene and J-gene trimming of TCR beta chains was associated with a missense DCLRE1C variant in a later genetic analysis, and the association was replicated in an independent cohort. In a later analysis, 15,000 to 20,000 TCR beta sequences were associated with specific HLA alleles at a false discovery rate of 0.05. Over 15 rarely observed V segments, including chromosome 9 orphons, were excluded from the earlier analysis of a few hundred of the donors because counts were too low. The presence/absence analyses assumed that sequencing depth was roughly uniform across donors, and that assumption may not be true. In a later analysis, the rate of TCR association differed among HLA loci, with DRB1 alleles having the most associated TCRs and HLA-C alleles having the fewest. The 87-base-pair reads could not distinguish some IMGT-functional V segments, including TRBV6-2 and TRBV6-3, so those segments were excluded. Across donors, most TCR sequences were observed very rarely, whereas some public TCRs were present in many individuals. Because some donors lacked HLA typing at each locus, the association tests relied only on the typed subset. A later analysis found that HLA-associated TCR beta chains were more clonally expanded and had lower generation probabilities than equally common non-associated chains. The study gave a list of about 170 TCR beta chains associated with cytomegalovirus. The classifier was reported to diagnose cytomegalovirus status with high specificity and sensitivity in both the original and validation cohorts. The only immune exposure information available for the cohort was CMV serostatus. According to a later genetic analysis, donors in an Asian-associated ancestry cluster had fewer N-insertions in productive TCRs than the approximately 670-donor mean. A group of highly shared sequence variants was considered likely to be a technical artifact of the sequencing pipeline. The authors suggested that the approach could potentially be extended to other disease states and immunological phenotypes. In an earlier analysis of around 600 of the donors, most TCR beta V segments were observed in productive rearrangements about 90% or about 30% of the time, broadly matching IMGT annotations. Linkage disequilibrium might explain the correlated functional status among segregating V segments, but an unknown experimental factor could not be ruled out. The cohort was sequenced for TCR beta chains only, and without alpha or paired-chain data the features that could be detected were limited. According to a later analysis, most CMV-associated TCR beta chains appeared to be HLA-restricted, and the HLA associations seemed to be driven largely by CMV exposure. A further reported finding was that TCR beta sequences accurately predicted the HLA-A and HLA-B alleles for most subjects in the first cohort. In a later analysis, several top co-occurrence clusters were reported to appear linked to parvovirus B19, influenza, CMV and Epstein-Barr virus. When HLA alleles, especially DR and DQ, strongly co-occurred, attributing TCR associations to individual alleles was difficult.

Reading the germline V gene gives CDR1 MDHEN and CDR2 SYDVKM. Including the terminal cysteine and phenylalanine, the CDR3 comprises 11 residues. Kept here is only the CDR3 DNA, which spans 33 bases and is read in frame from base 1. V gives up 5 bases and J gives up 5 bases, and the segment between their germline ends measures 3 bases. Library generation was performed with the immunoSEQ multiplex PCR assay. The multiplex PCR relied on a mix of 60 forward primers for TCR Vbeta segments and 13 reverse primers for TCR Jbeta segments. The CDR3 region of rearranged TCR beta genes was amplified from genomic DNA with a multiplex PCR assay. Amplified TCR beta libraries were sequenced as 87-base-pair reads on the Illumina HiSeq System. For the original study's pipeline: A later analysis tallied some 79 million unique TCR beta chains across the 700 or so repertoires, and around 10 million of those chains were shared by two or more donors. Raw reads were error-corrected and collapsed into unique sequences by a nearest-neighbor algorithm in which closely related sequences were merged to remove PCR and sequencing errors. CDR3 sequences were aligned to IMGT reference sequences to assign V, D and J gene segments. For a sequence to be retained, at least a six-nucleotide match to both a V gene segment and a J gene segment was required. Rearrangements were classified as productive when the CDR3 lacked stop codons and remained in frame with V and J, and all other rearrangements were classified as non-productive. Following IMGT convention, CDR3 was defined as the stretch from the second conserved V-encoded cysteine to the conserved J-encoded phenylalanine. The earlier analysis of about 570 of the donors excluded any sequence lacking an unambiguous match to a single V gene segment. In an earlier analysis of some 590 of the donors, a V segment was called functional when productive rearrangements were above 56.7%, and segregating when the standard deviation between donors exceeded 5%. A statistical classification framework was developed to diagnose cytomegalovirus status using the catalog of TCR beta chain sequences. In a later analysis, TCR nucleotide sequences were compared against IMGT/GENE-DB human TR gene sequences so that V and J genes could be assigned. In a later analysis, CDR3 sequences and most-parsimonious VDJ recombination scenarios were assigned using the TCRdist pipeline. In a later analysis, each TCR beta chain was defined by its CDR3 amino acid sequence together with its V-gene family, and reads lacking a unique V-gene family were excluded. In a later analysis, 450 to 600 highly shared, low-generation-probability nucleotide sequences were removed to address suspected cross-contamination and a sequencing artifact. For each public chain, a later analysis derived a clonal expansion index from normalized ranks of inferred template counts within each repertoire. In a later analysis, generation probabilities were computed using a VDJ recombination model fitted to out-of-frame rearrangements, and the results were checked against IGoR. Hypergeometric tests were used in a later analysis to score TCR-TCR, TCR-HLA and TCR-CMV co-occurrence, with a repertoire-size bias correction applied to the TCR pairs. In a later analysis, false discovery rates were estimated by permuting HLA or CMV assignments 20 times. In a later analysis, co-occurring TCRs were grouped using DBSCAN, and TCRdist sequence similarity was added for clustering within HLA-allele-positive subsets. Co-occurrence clustering excluded repertoires with fewer than 30,000 or more than 120,000 public chains, plus five with anomalous nucleotide sharing. In its TCRdb copy, this immuneACCESS table keeps in-frame sequences only and misses some clones. Where compared with another copy, unresolved V genes explain less than half of these, and the others have no known cause. Clonal size and the V and J genes are those of that table, whereas D and trimming came from the DNA. The sample table lists 60,000 to 75,000 clones, approximately 81% of them with a count of one. The ten largest clones add up to 20% to 25% of the sample.

The cohort comprised 550 to 700 healthy bone marrow donors. At the time of sampling, every cohort member was nominally healthy, though immune exposures that went unrecorded were likely present. The donor tested CMV seropositive, placing the donor among the roughly 270 seropositive members of the cohort. Each donor provided a peripheral blood sample, and peripheral blood mononuclear cells were used for TCR beta sequencing. Genomic DNA extraction from the blood cell samples was performed with the Qiagen DNeasy Blood Extraction Kit. The rearranged segments are TRBV28 and TRBJ1-4; the D gene remains uncertain. The receptor's source is a woman between 25 and 40 years old in good health and CMV-seropositive. The sample comprised PBMCs. The CDR3 loop reads CASSQNEKLFF. The DNA is as follows: TGTGCCAGCAGTCAGAATGAAAAACTGTTTTTT.